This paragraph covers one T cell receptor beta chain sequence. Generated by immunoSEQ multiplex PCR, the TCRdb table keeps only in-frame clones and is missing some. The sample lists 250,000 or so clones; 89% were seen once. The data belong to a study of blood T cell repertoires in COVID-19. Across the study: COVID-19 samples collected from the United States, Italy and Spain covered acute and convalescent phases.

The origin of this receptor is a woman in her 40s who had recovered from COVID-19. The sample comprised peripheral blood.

The CDR3 spells CASSRSYNEQFF. The CDR3 DNA reads TGTGCCAGCTCGCGTTCCTACAATGAGCAGTTCTTC. The gene calls are TRBV7-2 and TRBJ2-1; D is unclear. Trimming removed 8 bases at V and 1 base at J, with 6 bases between. This CDR3 is 12 amino acids long. Per germline, CDR1 SGHTA and CDR2 FQGNSA.